This T cell receptor (beta chain) was captured in a study of technical replicates of blood from several donors. Germline trimming cut 4 bases from V and 0 bases from J; bases unmatched to any gene: 6. The CDR3 loop spans 16 amino acids. Germline CDR1 reads LNHDA; CDR2 reads SQIVND (reference sequence). Assay used: immunoSEQ multiplex PCR; TCRdb lists only in-frame clones, some missing. The table lists about 14,000 clones, over 80% of them singletons. The chain carries TRBV19 and TRBJ1-3, with 7 bases lining up with TRBD1. The source of this sequence is a human donor in good health. What was sequenced was PBMCs. CDR3 in amino acids: CASSTGQEYSGNTIYF. The CDR3 coding sequence is TGTGCCAGTAGTACCGGACAGGAGTACTCTGGAAACACCATATATTTT.